Below, 21 T cell receptor beta chains from the same sample are listed, as sequenced in a study of blood T cell repertoires in COVID-19. Measured with immunoSEQ multiplex PCR; TCRdb has only the in-frame clones, and not every one. The top ten clones hold around 8.9% of a sample with roughly 230,000 clones, around 80% of them seen once. The specimen sequenced was peripheral blood. These receptors all stem from a man aged 40-55 years with active or convalescent COVID-19.

The chain uses TRBV6-1 and TRBJ1-1; D is possibly TRBD1 (6 bases). CDR3 size: 16 residues. Germline CDR1 is MNHNS and CDR2 is SASEGT. Trimming took 0 bases from V and 4 from J, leaving 15 bases between them. The CDR3 DNA follows: TGTGCCAGCAGTGAAGCACAGGGAGGGCGGGGCACTGAAGCTTTCTTT. It codes for CASSEAQGGRGTEAFF.

This clone has at least ten counts. The chain links TRBV7-2 to TRBJ1-5, with D possibly TRBD1 on 5 matching bases. Trimming took 3 bases from V and 6 from J, leaving 9 bases between them. CDR1 is SGHTA, CDR2 FQGNSA, per germline. The CDR3 has 13 amino acids. CDR3 nucleotide sequence: TGTGCCAGCAGCTTTGGGGGGACTCAGCCCCAGCATTTT. This codes for CASSFGGTQPQHF.

This chain links TRBV4-1 with TRBJ1-1; TRBD1 might be the D (5 bases). Germline lookup yields CDR1 MGHRA and CDR2 YSYEKL. Between the trimmed V and J ends, which lost 0 bases and 1 base, there was a span of 18 bases. The CDR3 consists of 18 residues. CDR3 DNA sequence: TGCGCCAGCAGCCAAGATCTATTTCTAGGGGCAGGGAACACTGAAGCTTTCTTT. This gives the protein CASSQDLFLGAGNTEAFF.

The chain is built from TRBV11-3 and TRBJ1-1, with 7 bases aligning to TRBD1. J gave up 4 bases and V 5 bases, and 7 bases lay outside the gene matches. CDR1 is SGHNT, CDR2 YENEEA, per germline. The CDR3 sequence is 14 residues long. The CDR3 nucleotides read TGTGCCAGCAGCCTGACAGGGTGGGGCACTGAAGCTTTCTTT. It encodes CASSLTGWGTEAFF.

The chain carries TRBV6-5 and TRBJ1-1; D might be TRBD1 (6 bases). Trimming shortened V by 6 bases and J by 0 bases, and 8 bases separated the two germline ends. Germline loops: CDR1 MNHEY, CDR2 SVGAGI. The CDR3 has 13 amino acids. CDR3 in DNA: TGTGCCAGCAGCAGACAGGTGAACACTGAAGCTTTCTTT. Its translation: CASSRQVNTEAFF.

The gene calls are TRBV27 and TRBJ1-1, with D uncertain. Germline V CDR1 and CDR2: MNHEY, SMNVEV (reference sequence). The CDR3 totals 14 residues. V lost 3 bases to trimming and J lost 0 bases, with 8 bases between them. The CDR3 sequence: CASSFRNMNTEAFF. The CDR3 DNA is TGTGCCAGCAGTTTCCGAAACATGAACACTGAAGCTTTCTTT.

The V gene is TRBV19, the J gene TRBJ2-3; 7 nucleotides match TRBD1. The junction had 10 bases not matched to a gene; V was cut back by 5 bases and J by 11 bases. Germline V lookup: CDR1 LNHDA, CDR2 SQIVND (reference sequence). The CDR3 extends over 13 amino acids. CDR3 in DNA: TGTGCCAGTAGTTCCCAAAAAGGGGGCCTGCAGTATTTT. Its protein product is CASSSQKGGLQYF.

This chain joins TRBV19 and TRBJ1-3; possible D gene TRBD1, 6 bases. The CDR3 sequence is 14 residues long. V was clipped by 3 bases and J by 4 bases, with 10 bases between them. Germline V lookup: CDR1 LNHDA, CDR2 SQIVND (reference sequence). The CDR3 spells CASSMGATGNTIYF. The DNA for the CDR3 is TGTGCCAGTAGTATGGGGGCCACGGGAAACACCATATATTTT.

The V gene is TRBV7-2, the J gene TRBJ2-1; a weak D match, TRBD2 (5 bases). V was pared by 4 bases and J by 0 bases, with 13 bases between. Germline loops: CDR1 SGHTA, CDR2 FQGNSA. This CDR3 comprises 16 residues. The CDR3 is CASSSSAASSYNEQFF. CDR3 DNA sequence: TGTGCCAGCAGCTCCTCAGCGGCGAGCTCCTACAATGAGCAGTTCTTC. Looking up the rest from reference TRBV7-2 and TRBJ2-1 gives the full variable domain: GAGVSQSPSNKVTEKGKDVELRCDPISGHTALYWYRQSLGQGLEFLIYFQGNSAPDKSGLPSDRFSAERTGGSVSTLTIQRTQQEDSAVYLCASSSSAASSYNEQFFGPGTRLTVL.

This clone was seen more than once but under ten times. The J gene is TRBJ1-4, the V gene TRBV12-3 or TRBV12-4; D is ambiguous. V gave up 3 bases and J gave up 3 bases, with 5 bases separating them. The CDR3 sequence is 13 residues long. CDR3 sequence reads: CASSFGSNEKLFF. Written as DNA, the CDR3 is TGTGCCAGCAGTTTCGGGTCTAATGAAAAACTGTTTTTT.

J is TRBJ2-7 and V is TRBV28, with 9 bases identical to TRBD1. The CDR3 has 14 residues. Looked up from germline, CDR1 is MDHEN and CDR2 is SYDVKM. V dropped 6 bases and J dropped 9; count of bases not matched to a gene: 12. The CDR3 reads CASSSGQGSTAQYF. The DNA of the CDR3 is TGTGCCAGCAGCTCCGGACAGGGGAGTACGGCGCAGTACTTC.

The genes are TRBV21-1 and TRBJ1-2; whether TRBD1, the table's D call, matches the DNA was not checked. TRBV21-1 is assigned pseudogene status. The CDR3 has 22 amino acids. The CDR3 here is CASSKTGDRGATRTPANYGYTF. The CDR3 DNA is TGTGCCAGCAGCAAAACCGGTGACAGGGGGGCGACGAGGACCCCAGCTAACTATGGCTACACCTTC.

Points on this clone: The conserved phenylalanine or tryptophan normally closing the CDR3 is absent here, so this likely arose from a read error. The DNA is left out, because the CDR3 cannot be placed on it with certainty; the CDR3 is given as TCRdb lists it. V usage is TRBV28 and J usage is TRBJ2-3; TRBD1 was called by the table and not checked on the DNA. Germline CDR1 is MDHEN and CDR2 is SYDVKM. With termini counted, the CDR3 has 16 amino acids. The CDR3: CASSELQTGFQGGVTP.

The genes are TRBV18 and TRBJ1-1, with TRBD1 matching 7 bases. This CDR3 region has 18 residues. Trimming at V came to 3 bases and at J to 0 bases, leaving 13 bases not matched to a gene. Germline CDR1 is KGHSH and CDR2 is LQKENI. CDR3 sequence (DNA): TGTGCCAGCTCACCTCAAGACAGGGTAATAGCGATGAACACTGAAGCTTTCTTT. This translates into CASSPQDRVIAMNTEAFF.

The chain employs TRBV5-1 and TRBJ1-2; TRBD1 agrees at 7 bases. The CDR3 has 17 amino acids. Germline V gives CDR1 SGHRS, CDR2 YFSETQ. V dropped 0 bases and J dropped 4; count of bases not matched to a gene: 12. The CDR3 loop is CASSLGPIGGSTYGYTF. The CDR3 DNA reads as TGCGCCAGCAGCTTGGGACCTATAGGGGGCTCCACCTATGGCTACACCTTC.

This clone was counted a single time. The chain joins TRBV5-5 to TRBJ1-5; 7 nucleotides agree with TRBD1. CDR1 and CDR2 (germline): SGHKS, YYEKEE (reference sequence). The CDR3 is made up of 15 amino acids. Losses at the gene ends were 4 bases for V and 0 bases for J; bases not matched to a gene: 4. The CDR3 DNA reads TGTGCCAGCAGCCTGGGACAGTATAGCAATCAGCCCCAGCATTTT. Its translation: CASSLGQYSNQPQHF. Supplemented by reference TRBV5-5 and TRBJ1-5, the full variable domain reads DAGVTQSPTHLIKTRGQQVTLRCSPISGHKSVSWYQQVLGQGPQFIFQYYEKEERGRGNFPDRFSARQFPNYSSELNVNALLLGDSALYLCASSLGQYSNQPQHFGDGTRLSIL.

The genes are TRBV6-5 and TRBJ1-4; TRBD1 is a possible D gene (5 bases). The CDR3 runs to 14 residues. The V end was cut by 2 bases, the J end by 5 bases, with 9 bases between. Germline V gene data show CDR1 as MNHEY and CDR2 as SVGAGI. For the CDR3, the DNA is TGTGCCAGCAGTTACGGGGGAGGGAATGAAAAACTGTTTTTT. Translated: CASSYGGGNEKLFF.

This chain connects TRBV3-1 (or the pseudogene TRBV3-2) to TRBJ2-5; weak D call: TRBD2 (5 bases). The CDR3 is 14 amino acids. Germline loops: CDR1 LGHDT, CDR2 YNNKEL (reference sequence). Trimming took off 6 bases at V and 4 bases at J, with 15 bases between the two ends. DNA for the CDR3: TGTGCCAGCAGACACCCCGAACGGGGAGAGACCCAGTACTTC. Protein sequence: CASRHPERGETQYF.

In its sample, this clone was seen once. The V and J genes are TRBV29-1 and TRBJ1-1; the D is unclear. This CDR3 is 13 amino acids long. Germline V gives CDR1 SQVTM, CDR2 ANQGSEA. V was clipped by 4 bases and J by 2 bases, with 11 bases between them. The CDR3 here is CSVVADFNTEAFF. CDR3 nucleotide sequence: TGCAGCGTTGTGGCTGATTTTAACACTGAAGCTTTCTTT.

This chain uses TRBV7-3 with TRBJ1-2, with 9 bases identical to TRBD1. Losses at the gene ends were 5 bases for V and 6 bases for J; bases not matched to a gene: 10. The CDR3 is made up of 15 amino acids. From germline, CDR1 is SGHTA and CDR2 FQGTGA. The CDR3 bases are TGTGCCAGCAGCCCAGGACAGGGGACTAGTCATGGCTACACCTTC. Translation: CASSPGQGTSHGYTF.

This clone was detected a few times. This sequence joins TRBV29-1 and TRBJ2-1; 13 nucleotides line up with TRBD2. This CDR3 spans 12 amino acids. CDR1 is SQVTM, CDR2 ANQGSEA, per germline. In DNA form, the CDR3 reads TGCTCGGGACTAGCGGGATACAATGAGCAGTTCTTC. It encodes CSGLAGYNEQFF.